This T cell receptor (beta chain) was retrieved from a study of cytomegalovirus exposure and HLA in healthy donors. The PCR was carried out with 60 Vbeta primers and 13 Jbeta primers. Method: immunoSEQ multiplex PCR; TCRdb's copy keeps in-frame clones and lacks some. Of 150,000 to 200,000 clones in the sample, around 82% were seen once. Sequenced: PBMCs. The TCR originated in a man in his 60s in good health and CMV-seronegative.

CDR3 in DNA: TGTGCCAGCAGTTTAATGACAGGGTTTCAGCCCCAGCATTTT. Protein: CASSLMTGFQPQHF. This chain links TRBV28 with TRBJ1-5; the match to TRBD1 covers 7 bases. The CDR3 length is 14 residues. CDR1 and CDR2 (germline): MDHEN, SYDVKM. Trimming at V came to 2 bases and at J to 6 bases, leaving 4 bases not matched to a gene.